The clone carrying this TCR beta chain was counted only a few times. This specimen comes from a study of T cell clones after liver transplantation. Here immunoSEQ multiplex PCR was the method, and the copy in TCRdb shows in-frame clones only, minus some. The data hold about 25,000 clones, with approximately 68% observed a single time. CDR1 and CDR2 from the germline V gene are MNHNS and SASEGT. This CDR3 is 13 amino acids long. With 6 bases removed from V and 5 bases from J, the gap between germline ends came to 13 bases. Sequencing used CD4+ T cells from blood, obtained before liver transplant. The source of this sequence is a human donor who received a liver transplant. V and J are TRBV6-1 and TRBJ1-2; a weak D match, TRBD1 (5 bases). The CDR3 loop is CASRSRDGYGYTF. The CDR3 nucleotides read TGTGCCAGCAGATCCCGGGACGGGTATGGCTACACCTTC.